This T cell receptor (beta chain) is drawn from a study of cytomegalovirus exposure and HLA in healthy donors. The CDR3 spans 14 residues. Deletions cut 3 bases from V and 2 bases from J, with 8 bases between. Germline V gene sequence: CDR1 MDHEN, CDR2 SYDVKM. There are a few counts of this clone. Both 60 Vbeta primers and 13 Jbeta primers went into the PCR. Generated by immunoSEQ multiplex PCR, the TCRdb table keeps only in-frame clones and is missing some. Here the sample spans about 84,000 clones, 63% being singletons. This chain links TRBV28 with TRBJ1-3, with a weak D call TRBD1 (5 bases). Sequencing was performed on PBMCs. The sequence came from a woman in her thirties or forties in good health and CMV-seropositive. CDR3 sequence (DNA): TGTGCCAGCAGTTTCGGGGGGGCTGGAAACACCATATATTTT. Protein sequence: CASSFGGAGNTIYF.